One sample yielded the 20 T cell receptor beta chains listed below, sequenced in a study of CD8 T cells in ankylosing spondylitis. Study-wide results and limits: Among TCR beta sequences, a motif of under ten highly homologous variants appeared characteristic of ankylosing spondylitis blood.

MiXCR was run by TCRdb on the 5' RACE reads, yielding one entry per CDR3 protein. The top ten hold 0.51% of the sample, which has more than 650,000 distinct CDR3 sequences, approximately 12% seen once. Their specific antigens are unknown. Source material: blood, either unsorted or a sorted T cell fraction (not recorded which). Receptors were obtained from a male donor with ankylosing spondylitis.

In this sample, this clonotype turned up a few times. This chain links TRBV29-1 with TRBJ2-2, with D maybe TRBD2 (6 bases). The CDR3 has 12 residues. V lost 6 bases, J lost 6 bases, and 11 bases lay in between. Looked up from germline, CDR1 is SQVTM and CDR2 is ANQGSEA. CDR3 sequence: CSVRRGPGELFF. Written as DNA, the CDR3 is TGCAGCGTCCGGCGGGGTCCCGGGGAGCTGTTTTTT.

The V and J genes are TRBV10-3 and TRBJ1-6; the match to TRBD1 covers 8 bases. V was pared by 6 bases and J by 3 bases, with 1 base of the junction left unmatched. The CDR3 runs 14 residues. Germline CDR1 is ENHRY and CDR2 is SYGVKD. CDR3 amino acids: CAIRGTGYNSPLHF. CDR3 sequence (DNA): TGTGCCATCAGGGGGACAGGCTATAATTCACCCCTCCACTTT.

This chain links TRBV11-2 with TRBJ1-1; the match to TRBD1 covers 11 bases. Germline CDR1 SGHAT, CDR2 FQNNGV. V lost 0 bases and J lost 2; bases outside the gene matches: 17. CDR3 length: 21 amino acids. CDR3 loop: CASSLEDRGRLALSPNTEAFF. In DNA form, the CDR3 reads TGTGCCAGCAGCTTAGAGGACAGGGGGCGATTGGCCCTTAGCCCTAACACTGAAGCTTTCTTT.

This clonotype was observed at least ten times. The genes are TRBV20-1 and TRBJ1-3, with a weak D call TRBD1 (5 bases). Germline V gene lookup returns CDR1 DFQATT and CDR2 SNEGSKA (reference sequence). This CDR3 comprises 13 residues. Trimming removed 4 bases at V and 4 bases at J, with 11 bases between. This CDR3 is CSAIRDVGNTIYF. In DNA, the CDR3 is TGCAGTGCTATCCGGGACGTAGGAAACACCATATATTTT.

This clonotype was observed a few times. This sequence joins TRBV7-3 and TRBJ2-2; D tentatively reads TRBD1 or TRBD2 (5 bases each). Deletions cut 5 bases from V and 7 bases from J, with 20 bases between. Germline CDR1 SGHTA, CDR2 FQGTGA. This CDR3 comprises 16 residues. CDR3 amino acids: CASSGLGASHSGELFF. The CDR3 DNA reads TGTGCCAGCAGCGGCCTCGGGGCCTCGCATAGCGGGGAGCTGTTTTTT.

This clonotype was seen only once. In DNA, the CDR3 is TGCAGTGCTATGTGGGACAGAAATTCACCCCTCCACTTT. Translating gives CSAMWDRNSPLHF. The rearrangement joins TRBV20-1 to TRBJ1-6; TRBD1 agrees at 7 bases. CDR1 is DFQATT, CDR2 SNEGSKA, per germline (reference sequence). CDR3 size: 13 residues. The junction had 4 bases not matched to a gene; V was cut back by 4 bases and J by 7 bases.

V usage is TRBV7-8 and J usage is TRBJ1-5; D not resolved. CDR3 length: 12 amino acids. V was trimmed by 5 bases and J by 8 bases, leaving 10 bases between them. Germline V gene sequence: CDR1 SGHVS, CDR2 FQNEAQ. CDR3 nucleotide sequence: TGTGCCAGCAGCCCAGAGTTGGAGCCCCAGCATTTT. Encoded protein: CASSPELEPQHF.

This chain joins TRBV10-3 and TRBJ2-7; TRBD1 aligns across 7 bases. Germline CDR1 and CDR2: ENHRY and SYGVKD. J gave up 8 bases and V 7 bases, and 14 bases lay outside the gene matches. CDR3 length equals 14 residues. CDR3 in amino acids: CAITPSGTDRKQYF. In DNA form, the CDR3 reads TGTGCCATCACCCCCTCCGGGACAGACAGAAAGCAGTACTTC.

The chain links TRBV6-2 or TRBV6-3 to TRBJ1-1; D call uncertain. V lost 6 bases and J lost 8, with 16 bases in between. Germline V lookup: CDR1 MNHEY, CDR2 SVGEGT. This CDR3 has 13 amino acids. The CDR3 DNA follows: TGTGCCAGCAGAACCACCTCACAGAAAGAAGCTTTCTTT. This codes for CASRTTSQKEAFF.

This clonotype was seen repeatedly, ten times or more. For the CDR3, the DNA is TGTGCCAGCAGTAGAGGCGGCGGACCTTCCTACGAGCAGTACTTC. It codes for CASSRGGGPSYEQYF. The rearrangement uses TRBV12-3 or TRBV12-4 and TRBJ2-7; D is ambiguous. The V and J ends lost 5 bases and 1 base respectively, with 15 bases between them. The length of the CDR3 is 15 residues.

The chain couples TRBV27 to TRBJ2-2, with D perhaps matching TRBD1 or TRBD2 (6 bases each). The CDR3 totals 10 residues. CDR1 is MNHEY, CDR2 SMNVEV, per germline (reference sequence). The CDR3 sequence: CARGAGELFF. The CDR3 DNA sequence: TGTGCGAGGGGGGCCGGGGAGCTGTTTTTT.

The CDR3 bases are TGTGCCAGCAGCAAAGGGACTAGCGGGAGTCTAGAGACCCAGTACTTC. Protein sequence: CASSKGTSGSLETQYF. The chain combines TRBV21-1 with TRBJ2-5; TRBD2, the table's D call, lacks a check against the DNA. TRBV21-1 corresponds to a pseudogene. This CDR3 region has 16 residues.

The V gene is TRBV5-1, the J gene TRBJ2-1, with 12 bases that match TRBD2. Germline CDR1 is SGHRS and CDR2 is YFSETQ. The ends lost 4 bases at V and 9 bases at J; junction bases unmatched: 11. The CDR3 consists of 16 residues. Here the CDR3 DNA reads TGCGCCAGCAGCGACCCGACTAGCGGGGGCGTCACTGAGCAGTTCTTC. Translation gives CASSDPTSGGVTEQFF.

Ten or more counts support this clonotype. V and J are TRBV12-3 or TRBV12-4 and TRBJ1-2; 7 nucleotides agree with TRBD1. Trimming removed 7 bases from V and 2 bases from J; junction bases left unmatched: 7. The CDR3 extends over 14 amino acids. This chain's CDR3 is CASTPSRGNYGYTF. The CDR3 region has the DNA TGTGCCAGCACCCCGAGCAGGGGGAACTATGGCTACACCTTC.

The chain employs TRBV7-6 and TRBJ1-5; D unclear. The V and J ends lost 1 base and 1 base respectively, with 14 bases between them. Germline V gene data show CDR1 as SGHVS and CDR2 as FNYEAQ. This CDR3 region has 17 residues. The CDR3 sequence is CASSLDPSRGSNQPQHF. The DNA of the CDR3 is TGTGCCAGCAGCTTAGACCCCTCCCGGGGAAGCAATCAGCCCCAGCATTTT.

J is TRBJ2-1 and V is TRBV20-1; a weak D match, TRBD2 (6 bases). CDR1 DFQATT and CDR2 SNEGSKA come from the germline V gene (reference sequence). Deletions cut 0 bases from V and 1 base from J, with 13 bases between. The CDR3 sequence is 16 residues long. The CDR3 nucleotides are TGCAGTGCTAGAGAGCCGGGACTTCGATCCTACAATGAGCAGTTCTTC. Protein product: CSAREPGLRSYNEQFF.

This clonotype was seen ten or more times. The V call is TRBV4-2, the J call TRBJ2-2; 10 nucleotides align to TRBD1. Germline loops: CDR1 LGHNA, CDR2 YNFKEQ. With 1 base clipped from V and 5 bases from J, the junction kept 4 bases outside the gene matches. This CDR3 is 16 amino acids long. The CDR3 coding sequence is TGTGCCAGCAGCCAAGGGACAGGGGGAAGGACCGGGGAGCTGTTTTTT. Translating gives CASSQGTGGRTGELFF.

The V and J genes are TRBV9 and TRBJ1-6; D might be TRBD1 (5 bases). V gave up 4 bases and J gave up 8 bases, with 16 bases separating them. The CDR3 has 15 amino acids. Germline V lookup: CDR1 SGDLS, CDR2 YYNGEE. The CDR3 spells CASSFRDGDDSPLHF. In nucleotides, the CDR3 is TGTGCCAGCAGCTTCCGGGACGGGGACGATTCACCCCTCCACTTT. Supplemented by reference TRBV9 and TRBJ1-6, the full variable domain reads DSGVTQTPKHLITATGQRVTLRCSPRSGDLSVYWYQQSLDQGLQFLIQYYNGEERAKGNILERFSAQQFPDLHSELNLSSLELGDSALYFCASSFRDGDDSPLHFGNGTRLTVT.

In DNA form, the CDR3 reads TGCAGCGTTGGGGGACAGGGAACAAACTATGGCTACACCTTC. Protein product: CSVGGQGTNYGYTF. V usage is TRBV29-1 and J usage is TRBJ1-2; 9 nucleotides agree with TRBD1. Germline assignment: CDR1 SQVTM and CDR2 ANQGSEA. The CDR3 spans 14 residues. Unmatched junction bases numbered 5, after V lost 4 bases and J lost 2 bases. The full variable domain, rest sourced from reference TRBV29-1 and TRBJ1-2, is SAVISQKPSRDICQRGTSLTIQCQVDSQVTMMFWYRQQPGQSLTLIATANQGSEATYESGFVIDKFPISRPNLTFSTLTVSNMSPEDSSIYLCSVGGQGTNYGYTFGSGTRLTVV.

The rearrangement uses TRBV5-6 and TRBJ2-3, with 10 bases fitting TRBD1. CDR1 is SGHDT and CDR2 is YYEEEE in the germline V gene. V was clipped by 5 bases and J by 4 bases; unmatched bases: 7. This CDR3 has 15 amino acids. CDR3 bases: TGTGCCAGCAGACGGACGGGGACAGGGGCAGATACGCAGTATTTT. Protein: CASRRTGTGADTQYF.